The rows below give T cell receptor beta chains drawn from one sample of a study of control samples from healthy donors and cancer patients. The table came from immunoSEQ multiplex PCR; TCRdb's copy has only in-frame clones and leaves some out. The repertoire has around 200,000 clones, over 90% of them found once; the top ten carry 1.5%. Sequenced sample: blood. Receptors were obtained from a man aged 50 to 60 in good health. Each CDR3 is given with its conserved first and last residue. D genes are given only for firm matches. The size entry is marked missing in some rows and otherwise reads once, few, many or a size class.

NA,TRBV2,NA,TRBJ2-3,TGTGCCAGCAATTCTAGGGGGGGGCCCGCAGATACGCAGTATTTT,CASNSRGGPADTQYF
NA,TRBV5-4,NA,TRBJ2-7,TGTGCCAGCAGCCATCCGGACAGTCGGGGAGCCTACGAGCAGTACTTC,CASSHPDSRGAYEQYF
NA,TRBV5-1,TRBD2,TRBJ2-3,TGCGCCAGCAGCAAACTTACTAGCGGGGGTGCAGATACGCAGTATTTT,CASSKLTSGGADTQYF
NA,TRBV7-2,NA,TRBJ1-4,TGTGCCAGCAGCTTACCTTGGGACGGAAGGTCAACTAATGAAAAACTGTTTTTT,CASSLPWDGRSTNEKLFF
NA,TRBV5-1,NA,TRBJ2-5,TGCGCCAGCAGCCCGGGGGCCAGAAGGGAGACCCAGTACTTC,CASSPGARRETQYF
NA,TRBV6-5,NA,TRBJ1-2,TGTGCCAGCACTACCCAAGGGACCCTCTATGGCTACACCTTC,CASTTQGTLYGYTF
NA,TRBV7-2,NA,TRBJ1-5,TGTGCCAGCAGCTTAACCTGGGATCAGCCCCAGCATTTT,CASSLTWDQPQHF
NA,TRBV5-4,TRBD1,TRBJ1-6,TGTGCCAGCAGCCTCCGGGACAGGGGTCGGGGTTCACCCCTCCACTTT,CASSLRDRGRGSPLHF
NA,TRBV11-2,NA,TRBJ2-2,TGTGCCAGCAGCCGCCGGGACACCTTCTTCGGGGAGCTGTTTTTT,CASSRRDTFFGELFF
NA,TRBV27,TRBD2,TRBJ2-3,TGTGCCAGCAGTCAAGCTAGCGGGGGGATTATAGATACGCAGTATTTT,CASSQASGGIIDTQYF
NA,TRBV3-1/TRBV3-2,TRBD1,TRBJ2-3,TGTGCCAGCAGTGGGGACAGGGCAAGCACAGATACGCAGTATTTT,CASSGDRASTDTQYF
NA,TRBV7-8,TRBD1,TRBJ1-5,TGTGCCAGCAGCGCAGGGGGGACTCAGCCCCAGCATTTT,CASSAGGTQPQHF
NA,TRBV4-2,NA,TRBJ1-2,TGTGCCAGCAGCCAGAGAAAGGGGGGACTTGGCTATGGCTACACCTTC,CASSQRKGGLGYGYTF
NA,TRBV30,TRBD2,TRBJ2-5,TGTGCCTGGGGGGGACTAGCTAGTACGGAGACCCAGTACTTC,CAWGGLASTETQYF
NA,TRBV24-1,NA,TRBJ2-3,TGTGCCACCAGTGACCCGAGGGGGGTAGCATATACGCAGTATTTT,CATSDPRGVAYTQYF
NA,TRBV18,NA,TRBJ1-4,TGTGCCAGCTCACCCACAGGGACTAATGAAAAACTGTTTTTT,CASSPTGTNEKLFF
NA,TRBV2,NA,TRBJ1-1,TGTGCCAGCACCGGGAATTGGGAAAGGGGCATGAACACTGAAGCTTTCTTT,CASTGNWERGMNTEAFF
NA,TRBV20-1,NA,TRBJ1-4,TGCAGTGCCGTCACGGAAAAGATGTTTTTT,CSAVTEKMFF
NA,TRBV5-5,TRBD1,TRBJ2-5,TGTGCCAGCAGCCATAAATTCCCCGGGACAGGGCCCATCCAAGAGACCCAGTACTTC,CASSHKFPGTGPIQETQYF
NA,TRBV5-1,NA,TRBJ1-2,TGCGCCAGCAGCCTGGGGGGGAACTATGGCTACACCTTC,CASSLGGNYGYTF
NA,TRBV5-1,NA,TRBJ2-5,TGCGCCAGCAGCACGGGACCGGAGGCATTAGAGACCCAGTACTTC,CASSTGPEALETQYF
NA,TRBV2,NA,TRBJ2-1,TGTGCCAGCACCACTTACGGGGGTGAGCAGTTCTTC,CASTTYGGEQFF
NA,TRBV19,NA,TRBJ1-2,TGTGCCAGTACTGACTCTACCGGGACACTCGGTGGCTACACCTTC,CASTDSTGTLGGYTF
once,TRBV20-1,NA,TRBJ1-5,TGCAGTGCTAGTGGGCAGGAAGGAAATCAGCCCCAGCATTTT,CSASGQEGNQPQHF
NA,TRBV20-1,NA,TRBJ1-5,TGCAGTGCTAGCCTACCGCCCCAGCATTTT,CSASLPPQHF
NA,TRBV6-5,TRBD2,TRBJ2-2,TGTGCCAGCAGTTACCACCGCGGGGGGGTTACCGGGGAGCTGTTTTTT,CASSYHRGGVTGELFF
NA,TRBV11-2,TRBD1,TRBJ2-7,TGTGCCAGCAGCTTAGCGCCCCTGACAGGGAAGCATTACGAGCAGTACTTC,CASSLAPLTGKHYEQYF
NA,TRBV7-2,NA,TRBJ1-3,TGTGCCAGCAGCTTAGAGGGGCAAGGAAACACCATATATTTT,CASSLEGQGNTIYF
NA,TRBV27,TRBD1,TRBJ1-4,TGTGCCAGCAGTCCAGGGACAGTGGCTAGGGAACTGTTTTTT,CASSPGTVARELFF
NA,TRBV7-3,NA,TRBJ1-5,TGTGCCAGCAGCTTAACGCGGGATCAGCCCCAGCATTTT,CASSLTRDQPQHF
NA,TRBV19,NA,TRBJ2-7,TGTGCCATTCTGCGAGGGGACAACTACGAGCAGTACTTC,CAILRGDNYEQYF
NA,TRBV6-2/TRBV6-3,NA,TRBJ1-1,TGTGCCAGCAGTTCCGGAAAGGCTTTGAACACTGAAGCTTTCTTT,CASSSGKALNTEAFF
NA,TRBV7-9,NA,TRBJ1-1,TGTGCCAGCAGCTTAGTAGCGGACACTGAAGCTTTCTTT,CASSLVADTEAFF
NA,TRBV28,NA,TRBJ2-7,TGTGCCAGCAGCCAAATGGAGGGGGGACCCTACGAGCAGTACTTC,CASSQMEGGPYEQYF
NA,TRBV9,NA,TRBJ2-7,TGTGCCAGCAGCCCACGACCGCCGCCCTACGAGCAGTACTTC,CASSPRPPPYEQYF
NA,TRBV18,TRBD1,TRBJ1-4,TGTGCCAGCTCACCAGTTACGGGACAGATGCCTCCCGGCCAGGAAAAACTGTTTTTT,CASSPVTGQMPPGQEKLFF
NA,TRBV4-3,NA,TRBJ1-2,TGCGCCAGCAGCCGCGGGGCCGAAAGTACTGGCTACACCTTC,CASSRGAESTGYTF
NA,TRBV4-1,NA,TRBJ1-1,TGCGCCAGCAGCCAAGGGGCGGGGGCCAAAGAAACTGAAGCTTTCTTT,CASSQGAGAKETEAFF
NA,TRBV5-5,NA,TRBJ1-3,TGTGCCAGCAGCTTGGGACTGTTAGCGGGGGGAACTGGAAACACCATATATTTT,CASSLGLLAGGTGNTIYF
NA,TRBV30,NA,TRBJ1-4,TGTGCCTGGGGCCAACAGGGTACTAATGAAAAACTGTTTTTT,CAWGQQGTNEKLFF
NA,TRBV10-2,TRBD1,TRBJ1-3,TGCGCCAGCAGGGCCGGGACAGTTGGAAACACCATATATTTT,CASRAGTVGNTIYF
NA,TRBV3-1/TRBV3-2,NA,TRBJ1-2,TGTGCCAGCAGCCACGACACGGTCTTCTATGGCTACACCTTC,CASSHDTVFYGYTF
NA,TRBV28,NA,TRBJ1-4,TGTGCCAGCAGTTTACCCCCTCGGGGGCTCGATGAAAAACTGTTTTTT,CASSLPPRGLDEKLFF
NA,TRBV23-1,NA,TRBJ2-5,TGCGCCAGCAGTCTCGAAGAGACCCAGTACTTC,CASSLEETQYF
NA,TRBV9,NA,TRBJ1-3,TGTGCCAGCAGCAAAGTTGGACTAGGGGGAAACACCATATATTTT,CASSKVGLGGNTIYF
once,TRBV9,TRBD1,TRBJ1-3,TGTGCCAGCAGCCCGGGACAGGAAGCCTCTGGAAACACCATATATTTT,CASSPGQEASGNTIYF
NA,TRBV7-9,TRBD1,TRBJ1-6,TGTGCCAGCAGCTTAACAAGGGGGCGGTCACCCCTCCACTTT,CASSLTRGRSPLHF
once,TRBV2,NA,TRBJ1-6,TGTGCCGGGCGTAGCGAGGGAGCACCCCTCCACTTT,CAGRSEGAPLHF
NA,TRBV4-2,TRBD2,TRBJ2-1,TGTGCCAGCAGCCCTAGCGGGAGGGGGAATGAGCAGTTCTTC,CASSPSGRGNEQFF
NA,TRBV18,TRBD1,TRBJ2-5,TGTGCCAGCTCACCCGGACAGGGTGGGGAGACCCAGTACTTC,CASSPGQGGETQYF
NA,TRBV5-1,NA,TRBJ1-1,TGCGCCAGCAGCTATTCCGGGACATTGAACACTGAAGCTTTCTTT,CASSYSGTLNTEAFF
NA,TRBV5-5,NA,TRBJ2-3,TGTGCCAGCAGCTTGCCCGTTGGGTCCACAGATACGCAGTATTTT,CASSLPVGSTDTQYF